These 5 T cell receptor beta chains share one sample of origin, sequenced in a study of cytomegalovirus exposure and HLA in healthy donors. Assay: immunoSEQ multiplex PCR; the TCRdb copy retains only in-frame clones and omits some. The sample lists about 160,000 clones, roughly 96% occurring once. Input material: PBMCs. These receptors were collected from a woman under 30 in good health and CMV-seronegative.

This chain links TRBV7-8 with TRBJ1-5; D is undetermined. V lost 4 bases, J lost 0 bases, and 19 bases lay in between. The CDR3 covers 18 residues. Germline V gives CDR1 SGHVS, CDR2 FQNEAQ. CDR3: CASSWRVFEVNSNQPQHF. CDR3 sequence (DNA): TGTGCCAGCAGCTGGCGGGTCTTTGAGGTTAATAGCAATCAGCCCCAGCATTTT.

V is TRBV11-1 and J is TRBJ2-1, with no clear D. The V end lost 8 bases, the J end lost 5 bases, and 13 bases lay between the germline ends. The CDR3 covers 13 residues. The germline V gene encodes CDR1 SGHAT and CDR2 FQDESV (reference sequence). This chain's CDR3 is CASRLGAHNEQFF. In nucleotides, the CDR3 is TGTGCCAGCCGCCTAGGCGCACACAATGAGCAGTTCTTC.

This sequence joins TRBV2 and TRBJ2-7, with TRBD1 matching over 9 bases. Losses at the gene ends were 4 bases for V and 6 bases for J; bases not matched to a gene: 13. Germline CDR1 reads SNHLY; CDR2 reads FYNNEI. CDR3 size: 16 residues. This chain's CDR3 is CASSAPGTGNLGEQYF. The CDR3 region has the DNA TGTGCCAGCAGTGCCCCCGGGACAGGGAATTTGGGCGAGCAGTACTTC.

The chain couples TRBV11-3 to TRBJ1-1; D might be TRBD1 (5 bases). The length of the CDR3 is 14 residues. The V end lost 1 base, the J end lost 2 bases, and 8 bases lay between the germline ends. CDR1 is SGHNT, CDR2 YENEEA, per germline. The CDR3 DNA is TGTGCCAGCAGCTTAGCAGGGCAAAACACTGAAGCTTTCTTT. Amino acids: CASSLAGQNTEAFF.

The CDR3 DNA reads TGTGCCAGCAGCGCACCGGGACTAGCAACAGATACGCAGTATTTT. It specifies CASSAPGLATDTQYF. The chain links TRBV7-2 to TRBJ2-3; 9 bases agree with TRBD2. CDR3 length: 15 amino acids. Germline trimming cut 5 bases from V and 3 bases from J; bases unmatched to any gene: 6. Germline values: CDR1 SGHTA, CDR2 FQGNSA.